This entry lists 7 T cell receptor beta chains sequenced from one sample in a study of beta chain features in type 1 diabetes. Sequenced material consisted of expressed TCRB transcripts (all of the isolated RNA was reverse transcribed). Sequencing was performed with immunoSEQ multiplex PCR; in TCRdb, only in-frame clones are kept and a portion is missing. This sample has about half a million clones; around 10% occur once, and the top ten carry 0.045% to 0.05%. The source material was naive CD4+ T cells from blood. Receptor source: a woman in her late teens or twenties in good health.

On this clone itself: Other DNA sequences of this sample code for an identical CDR3. The rearrangement uses TRBV29-1 and TRBJ2-1; TRBD2 is a possible D gene (6 bases). Germline V gene sequence: CDR1 SQVTM, CDR2 ANQGSEA. There are 14 residues in the CDR3. V lost 7 bases, J lost 8 bases, and 21 bases lay in between. Here the CDR3 DNA reads TGCAGCGGTGGGGACTCCGCGGGTTTGGATGAGCAGTTCTTC. This codes for CSGGDSAGLDEQFF.

V usage is TRBV6-6 and J usage is TRBJ1-6; D is perhaps TRBD1 (5 bases). Trimming cost V 6 bases and J 7 bases, with 7 bases left between them. This CDR3 has 12 amino acids. Germline CDR1 reads MNHNY; CDR2 reads SVGAGI (reference sequence). The DNA of the CDR3 is TGTGCCAGCAGGGGGCCCAATTCACCCCTCCACTTT. Encoded protein: CASRGPNSPLHF.

This chain links TRBV4-2 with TRBJ2-1; a possible D gene is TRBD1 (5 bases). V lost 2 bases and J lost 8, with 19 bases in between. The CDR3 loop spans 16 amino acids. Germline CDR1 LGHNA, CDR2 YNFKEQ. Written as DNA, the CDR3 is TGTGCCAGCAGCCAACCTCCAGGGCAGTCTTTGGATGAGCAGTTCTTC. Translated: CASSQPPGQSLDEQFF.

The gene calls are TRBV29-1 and TRBJ2-5, with D maybe TRBD1 (5 bases). The CDR3 has 11 residues. Germline loops: CDR1 SQVTM, CDR2 ANQGSEA. Trimming left V 7 bases short and J 4 bases short, with 10 bases between. The DNA of the CDR3 is TGCAGCGCCAGGGTCAGAGAGACCCAGTACTTC. It specifies CSARVRETQYF.

This clone has just a few counts. The chain employs TRBV4-2 and TRBJ1-2; 7 bases are shared with TRBD1. This CDR3 spans 15 amino acids. V shed 4 bases, J shed 4 bases, and the junction held 9 bases outside the gene matches. Germline V gene lookup returns CDR1 LGHNA and CDR2 YNFKEQ. CDR3 loop: CASSLIRGQGYGYTF. In DNA, the CDR3 is TGTGCCAGCAGCCTTATAAGGGGGCAAGGCTATGGCTACACCTTC.

The chain has TRBV7-2 and TRBJ1-5; D remains ambiguous. CDR1 and CDR2 from the germline V gene are SGHTA and FQGNSA. Deletions cut 2 bases from V and 5 bases from J, with 13 bases between. The CDR3 is 15 amino acids. This chain's CDR3 is CASSLNGGNYQPQHF. In nucleotides, the CDR3 is TGTGCCAGCAGCTTAAACGGTGGGAACTATCAGCCCCAGCATTTT.

V usage is TRBV12-5 and J usage is TRBJ2-7, with a weak D call TRBD1 (6 bases). The CDR3 is made up of 15 amino acids. V was shortened by 5 bases and J by 4 bases, with 18 bases between the two germline ends. Germline CDR1 is LGHNT and CDR2 is FRNRAP. In DNA, the CDR3 is TGTGCTAGTGGTCCCCGCAACAGGGAACGTTACGAGCAGTACTTC. This codes for CASGPRNRERYEQYF.